These 19 T cell receptor beta chains came from one sample sequenced in a study of blood T cell repertoires in COVID-19. Measured with immunoSEQ multiplex PCR; TCRdb has only the in-frame clones, and not every one. In the table there are approximately 120,000 clones, over 75% of which are singletons. Sequencing input: peripheral blood. The receptors shown here come from a woman aged 50 to 60 with acute or convalescent COVID-19.

V gene TRBV18 combines with J gene TRBJ1-1; maybe TRBD1 (5 bases). V lost 0 bases and J 7 bases, leaving 9 bases between the germline ends. Germline V gives CDR1 KGHSH, CDR2 LQKENI. The CDR3 spans 13 residues. In DNA, the CDR3 is TGTGCCAGCTCACCACCGGCAGGGAATGAAGCTTTCTTT. Translation: CASSPPAGNEAFF.

The chain is built from TRBV9 and TRBJ2-7, with 9 bases aligning to TRBD2. The CDR3 contains 15 residues. Losses at the gene ends were 0 bases for V and 2 bases for J; bases not matched to a gene: 3. CDR1 SGDLS and CDR2 YYNGEE come from the germline V gene. CDR3 in amino acids: CASSVGRGGAYEQYF. The CDR3 bases are TGTGCCAGCAGCGTAGGGCGGGGGGGAGCCTACGAGCAGTACTTC.

The chain uses TRBV7-3 and TRBJ2-2, with D uncertain. V lost 3 bases, J lost 4 bases, and 6 bases lay in between. Germline CDR1 and CDR2: SGHTA and FQGTGA. The CDR3 is 13 residues long. The CDR3 DNA sequence: TGTGCCAGCAGCTTGCGCTCCACCGGGGAGCTGTTTTTT. Translating it yields CASSLRSTGELFF.

The chain uses TRBV10-1 and TRBJ2-7, with 7 bases identical to TRBD1. The CDR3 has 13 residues. Germline values: CDR1 WNHNN, CDR2 SYGVQD (reference sequence). The V segment lost 6 bases and the J segment 5 bases; nucleotides outside the gene matches: 7. CDR3 coding DNA: TGCGCCAGCAGCGAAGGGGGCGGACACGAGCAGTACTTC. Its translation is CASSEGGGHEQYF.

V is TRBV6-2 or TRBV6-3 and J is TRBJ1-1; maybe TRBD1 (5 bases). The CDR3 is made up of 12 amino acids. The ends were cut back, 5 bases at V and 5 bases at J, with 9 bases in the middle. Germline CDR1 and CDR2: MNHEY and SVGEGT. As DNA, the CDR3 is TGTGCCAGCAGTCGGGGGAGTACTGAAGCTTTCTTT. Its protein product is CASSRGSTEAFF.

The chain couples TRBV19 to TRBJ1-1; 7 nucleotides agree with TRBD1. Germline V CDR1 and CDR2: LNHDA, SQIVND (reference sequence). V was pared by 2 bases and J by 4 bases, with 4 bases of the junction left unmatched. This CDR3 comprises 14 residues. The CDR3 sequence is CASSITGDGTEAFF. The CDR3 nucleotides are TGTGCCAGTAGTATAACAGGGGATGGCACTGAAGCTTTCTTT.

The chain recombines TRBV7-9 with TRBJ1-1; 8 bases align to TRBD1. The CDR3 has 13 residues. Germline V lookup: CDR1 SEHNR, CDR2 FQNEAQ (reference sequence). J lost 4 bases, V lost 3 bases, and 1 base had no gene match. The CDR3 spells CASSFGQGTEAFF. As DNA, the CDR3 is TGTGCCAGCAGCTTTGGACAGGGCACTGAAGCTTTCTTT. Filled out from reference TRBV7-9 and TRBJ1-1, the complete variable domain reads DTGVSQNPRHKITKRGQNVTFRCDPISEHNRLYWYRQTLGQGPEFLTYFQNEAQLEKSRLLSDRFSAERPKGSFSTLEIQRTEQGDSAMYLCASSFGQGTEAFFGQGTRLTVV.

The rearrangement links TRBV30 to TRBJ2-1, with D possibly TRBD1 on 5 matching bases. From germline, CDR1 is GTSNPN and CDR2 SVGIG (reference sequence). This CDR3 has 13 residues. V was shortened by 0 bases and J by 6 bases, with 9 bases between the two germline ends. CDR3 nucleotide sequence: TGTGCCTGGAGTGTTAAAGGGGTCAATGAGCAGTTCTTC. This codes for CAWSVKGVNEQFF.

This clone came up once. The V call is TRBV2, the J call TRBJ2-7; 8 bases align to TRBD1. The V and J ends lost 6 bases and 6 bases, in that order; junction bases with no gene match: 7. The CDR3 runs to 13 residues. Germline V CDR1 and CDR2: SNHLY, FYNNEI. DNA of the CDR3: TGTGCCAGCAGAGACGGACAGGGCGGCGAGCAGTACTTC. This sequence encodes CASRDGQGGEQYF.

This rearrangement joins TRBV28 to TRBJ1-1, with D unclear. The germline V gene has CDR1 MDHEN and CDR2 SYDVKM. Trimming cost V 2 bases and J 10 bases, with 14 bases left between them. The CDR3 totals 13 residues. As DNA, the CDR3 is TGTGCCAGCAGTTTAGAGGTACGAACCTCAGCTTTCTTT. It specifies CASSLEVRTSAFF.

The rearrangement joins TRBV3-1 (or the pseudogene TRBV3-2) to TRBJ2-7; D is possibly TRBD2 (5 bases). The CDR3 totals 14 residues. Germline V CDR1 and CDR2: LGHDT, YNNKEL (reference sequence). V lost 5 bases, J lost 3 bases, and 14 bases lay in between. As DNA, the CDR3 is TGTGCCAGCAGCTACCGCGACGGGATCTACGAGCAGTACTTC. Translation: CASSYRDGIYEQYF.

CDR3: CASSQEGTGEKSNQPQHF. CDR3 sequence (DNA): TGCGCCAGCAGCCAAGAAGGGACAGGGGAAAAGAGCAATCAGCCCCAGCATTTT. The chain recombines TRBV4-1 with TRBJ1-5, with TRBD1 identical over 10 bases. The junction had 6 bases not matched to a gene; V was cut back by 0 bases and J by 1 base. Germline-derived CDR1 and CDR2 are MGHRA and YSYEKL. This CDR3 comprises 18 residues.

This chain uses TRBV28 with TRBJ1-2; D remains unclear. With 8 bases removed from V and 8 bases from J, the gap between germline ends came to 21 bases. CDR3 length equals 14 residues. In germline, CDR1 is MDHEN, CDR2 SYDVKM. The CDR3 DNA sequence: TGTGCCAGCTCCCAACCCCCGGGGAGGCGAGGCTACACCTTC. This sequence encodes CASSQPPGRRGYTF.

The V and J genes are TRBV28 and TRBJ1-3; possible D gene TRBD1, 5 bases. The CDR3 runs 14 residues. CDR1 MDHEN and CDR2 SYDVKM come from the germline V gene. V was pared by 3 bases and J by 2 bases, with 8 bases between. The CDR3 here is CASSLPGTGNTIYF. The CDR3 DNA sequence: TGTGCCAGCAGTTTGCCAGGGACTGGAAACACCATATATTTT. The full variable domain, completed using reference TRBV28 and TRBJ1-3, is DVKVTQSSRYLVKRTGEKVFLECVQDMDHENMFWYRQDPGLGLRLIYFSYDVKMKEKGDIPEGYSVSREKKERFSLILESASTNQTSMYLCASSLPGTGNTIYFGEGSWLTVV.

V gene TRBV7-9 combines with J gene TRBJ2-6, with D maybe TRBD1 (6 bases). CDR1 SEHNR and CDR2 FQNEAQ come from the germline V gene (reference sequence). This CDR3 contains 16 residues. Deletions cut 7 bases from V and 2 bases from J, with 15 bases between. CDR3 bases: TGTGCCAGCACGGGGCAGGGGAGCGCTGGGGCCAACGTCCTGACTTTC. Translated, it gives CASTGQGSAGANVLTF. Full variable domain (missing parts from reference TRBV7-9 and TRBJ2-6): DTGVSQNPRHKITKRGQNVTFRCDPISEHNRLYWYRQTLGQGPEFLTYFQNEAQLEKSRLLSDRFSAERPKGSFSTLEIQRTEQGDSAMYLCASTGQGSAGANVLTFGAGSRLTVL.

V usage is TRBV5-1 and J usage is TRBJ2-3, with D unclear. There are 11 residues in the CDR3. CDR1 is SGHRS and CDR2 is YFSETQ in the germline V gene. V gave up 2 bases and J gave up 7 bases, with 5 bases separating them. CDR3 in amino acids: CASSLANTQYF. CDR3 DNA: TGCGCCAGCAGCTTAGCAAATACGCAGTATTTT.

The V gene is TRBV7-3, the J gene TRBJ2-3; possible D gene TRBD1, 6 bases. Between the trimmed V and J ends, which lost 5 bases and 4 bases, there was a span of 19 bases. Germline loops: CDR1 SGHTA, CDR2 FQGTGA. The CDR3 extends over 16 amino acids. The CDR3 coding sequence is TGTGCCAGCAGCCGGGCCAAACAGGGAAGGGCAGATACGCAGTATTTT. It translates to CASSRAKQGRADTQYF.

On this clone: One junction end does not reproduce the germline sequence, and a read error may be involved. This chain joins TRBV7-6 and TRBJ1-1; no clear D. CDR1 and CDR2 from the germline V gene are SGHVS and FNYEAQ. There are 12 residues in the CDR3. CDR3 amino acids: CASSSMNSEAFF. In DNA, the CDR3 is TGTGCCAGCAGCTCGATGAACTCTGAAGCTTTCTTT.

This chain uses TRBV5-4 with TRBJ2-5, with 10 bases identical to TRBD2. There are 14 residues in the CDR3. Germline CDR1 reads SGHNT; CDR2 reads YYREEE (reference sequence). V trimming: 4 bases; J trimming: 3 bases; junction bases outside the gene matches: 3. CDR3 nucleotides: TGTGCCAGCAGCCGAACTAGCGGGGAAGAGACCCAGTACTTC. Translated: CASSRTSGEETQYF. The complete variable domain, with remaining parts taken from reference TRBV5-4 and TRBJ2-5, reads ETGVTQSPTHLIKTRGQQVTLRCSSQSGHNTVSWYQQALGQGPQFIFQYYREEENGRGNFPPRFSGLQFPNYSSELNVNALELDDSALYLCASSRTSGEETQYFGPGTRLLVL.